One sample yielded the 8 T cell receptor beta chains listed below, sequenced in a study of blood T cell repertoires in COVID-19. Sequencing was performed with immunoSEQ multiplex PCR; in TCRdb, only in-frame clones are kept and a portion is missing. The data show under 200,000 clones, roughly 84% seen once. The sample taken for sequencing was peripheral blood. These receptors were collected from a man in his sixties who had recovered from COVID-19.

The chain links TRBV15 to TRBJ2-3, with D possibly matching TRBD2 (5 bases). The CDR3 runs 13 residues. Trimming took off 11 bases at V and 2 bases at J, with 14 bases between the two ends. Looked up from germline, CDR1 is LNHNV and CDR2 is YYDKDF (reference sequence). The CDR3 spells CASGGSATDTQYF. The CDR3, as DNA: TGTGCCTCGGGCGGGTCTGCCACAGATACGCAGTATTTT.

The CDR3 spells CASSQGKVLQSSTDTQYF. In DNA, the CDR3 is TGTGCCAGCAGCCAAGGGAAGGTTCTACAGTCTAGCACAGATACGCAGTATTTT. The chain has TRBV14 and TRBJ2-3; D is ambiguous. V was cut by 1 base and J by 0 bases, with 17 bases left in between. This CDR3 is 18 amino acids long. Germline V CDR1 and CDR2: SGHDN, FVKESK.

The CDR3, as DNA: TGTGCCAGCAGTGGGGGACAGGGATCCTACGAGCAGTACTTC. The encoded protein is CASSGGQGSYEQYF. This chain connects TRBV2 to TRBJ2-7; 9 nucleotides line up with TRBD1. J was trimmed by 1 base and V by 4 bases; bases with no gene match: 2. The CDR3 spans 14 residues. The germline gives CDR1 SNHLY, CDR2 FYNNEI. The complete variable domain, with remaining parts taken from reference TRBV2 and TRBJ2-7, reads EPEVTQTPSHQVTQMGQEVILRCVPISNHLYFYWYRQILGQKVEFLVSFYNNEISEKSEIFDDQFSVERPDGSNFTLKIRSTKLEDSAMYFCASSGGQGSYEQYFGPGTRLTVT.

The chain joins TRBV7-9 to TRBJ2-3; 8 bases are shared with TRBD2. Trimming removed 5 bases from V and 1 base from J; junction bases left unmatched: 14. Looked up from germline, CDR1 is SEHNR and CDR2 is FQNEAQ (reference sequence). This CDR3 is built from 18 residues. For the CDR3, the DNA is TGTGCCAGCAGCCGGCCTGGGACGGGGGGGCAAGGCACAGATACGCAGTATTTT. As protein: CASSRPGTGGQGTDTQYF.

The V call is TRBV27, the J call TRBJ1-5; D is perhaps TRBD1 (6 bases). Trimming cost V 8 bases and J 4 bases, with 18 bases left between them. Germline loops: CDR1 MNHEY, CDR2 SMNVEV (reference sequence). This CDR3 is built from 15 residues. CDR3 bases: TGTGCCAGCCGGAAAGATCGACAGGCGAATCAGCCCCAGCATTTT. Encoded protein: CASRKDRQANQPQHF.

This chain uses TRBV28 with TRBJ1-2, with 8 bases identical to TRBD1. The germline V gene has CDR1 MDHEN and CDR2 SYDVKM. CDR3 size: 13 residues. With 4 bases clipped from V and 5 bases from J, the junction kept 3 bases outside the gene matches. Here the CDR3 DNA reads TGTGCCAGCAGTTACGGACAGGGATATGGCTACACCTTC. Its translation is CASSYGQGYGYTF.

The chain links TRBV9 to TRBJ2-5; 9 positions match TRBD2. Germline lookup yields CDR1 SGDLS and CDR2 YYNGEE. The CDR3 is made up of 17 amino acids. V dropped 0 bases and J dropped 5; count of bases not matched to a gene: 11. CDR3 sequence (DNA): TGTGCCAGCAGCGTAGGAGTTGGCGGGGGGGCCGCGGAGACCCAGTACTTC. Translation gives CASSVGVGGGAAETQYF.

This clone was detected only a few times. The rearrangement joins TRBV18 to TRBJ2-7; possibly TRBD2 for D (5 bases). Trimming cost V 3 bases and J 5 bases, with 11 bases left between them. The CDR3 has 13 amino acids. Germline loops: CDR1 KGHSH, CDR2 LQKENI. The CDR3 is CASSPSVSDEQYF. DNA for the CDR3: TGTGCCAGCTCACCTAGCGTGTCCGACGAGCAGTACTTC.